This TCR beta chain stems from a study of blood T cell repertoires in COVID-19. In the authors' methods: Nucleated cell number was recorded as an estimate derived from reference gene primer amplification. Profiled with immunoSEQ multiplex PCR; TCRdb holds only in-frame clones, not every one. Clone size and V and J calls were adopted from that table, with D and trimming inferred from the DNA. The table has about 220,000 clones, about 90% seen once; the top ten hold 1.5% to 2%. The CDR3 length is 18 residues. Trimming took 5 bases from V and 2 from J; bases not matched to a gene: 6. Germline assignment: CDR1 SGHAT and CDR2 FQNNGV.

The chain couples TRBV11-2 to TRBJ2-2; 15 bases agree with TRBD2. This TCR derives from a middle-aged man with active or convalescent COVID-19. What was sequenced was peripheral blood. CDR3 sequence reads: CASSERTSGRANTGELFF. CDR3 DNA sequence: TGTGCCAGCAGCGAGCGGACTAGCGGGAGGGCCAACACCGGGGAGCTGTTTTTT.